Listed here are 15 T cell receptor beta chains from one sample, sequenced in a study of response to subunit inactivated influenza vaccine. MiXCR was run by TCRdb on the RT-PCR reads, yielding one entry per CDR3 protein. The sample lists hundreds of thousands of distinct CDR3 sequences; about 25% were seen once. Sample: CD4+ T cells sorted from PBMCs, taken roughly 5 days after vaccination. All receptors derive from a man between 45 and 60 years old who received an inactivated influenza vaccine.

The genes are TRBV6-1 and TRBJ2-4, with 11 bases lining up with TRBD1. With V trimmed by 6 bases and J by 3 bases, 4 bases remained unmatched. Germline V lookup: CDR1 MNHNS, CDR2 SASEGT. The CDR3 covers 15 residues. In nucleotides, the CDR3 is TGTGCCAGCAGAGCCGGGACAGGGGGCAAAAACATTCAGTACTTC. Encoded protein: CASRAGTGGKNIQYF.

Worth noting for this clonotype: Sequence at one end of the junction differs from germline and may be a read error. The chain joins TRBV12-3 or TRBV12-4 to TRBJ2-7, with 9 bases matching TRBD1. The CDR3 has 15 residues. The CDR3 spells CGSRMDRGSSYEQYF. The CDR3 nucleotides are TGTGGCAGCAGAATGGACAGGGGAAGCTCCTACGAGCAGTACTTC.

This clonotype turned up a few times. The V and J genes are TRBV4-1 and TRBJ2-5; D is unclear. The CDR3 is 15 amino acids. V was clipped by 4 bases and J by 2 bases, with 14 bases between them. Germline lookup yields CDR1 MGHRA and CDR2 YSYEKL. Here the CDR3 DNA reads TGCGCCAGCAGCCCAGACCGGGCCGGACAAGAGACCCAGTACTTC. It encodes CASSPDRAGQETQYF.

V gene TRBV5-1 combines with J gene TRBJ2-5; no firm D call. CDR3 size: 14 residues. V was shortened by 1 base and J by 1 base, with 8 bases between the two germline ends. The germline gives CDR1 SGHRS, CDR2 YFSETQ. The CDR3 DNA is TGCGCCAGCAGCTTGTTAACGTCCCAAGAGACCCAGTACTTC. It translates to CASSLLTSQETQYF.

The V and J genes are TRBV12-3 or TRBV12-4 and TRBJ2-7; weak D call: TRBD2 (6 bases). Trimming stripped 0 bases from V and 0 bases from J, with 15 bases between. The CDR3 sequence is 17 residues long. The DNA of the CDR3 is TGTGCCAGCAGTTTAGCGCTGAGAGGGACTCTCTCCTACGAGCAGTACTTC. This sequence encodes CASSLALRGTLSYEQYF.

A single count supports this clonotype. The rearrangement uses TRBV18 and TRBJ1-1; unclear D gene. This CDR3 is built from 14 residues. CDR1 is KGHSH and CDR2 is LQKENI in the germline V gene. V shed 2 bases and J shed 3 bases, with 10 bases lying between them. CDR3 sequence: CASSPKVPYTEAFF. CDR3 coding DNA: TGTGCCAGCTCACCAAAGGTTCCCTACACTGAAGCTTTCTTT.

This clonotype has a count of ten or more. This rearrangement joins TRBV20-1 to TRBJ1-1; unclear D gene. CDR1 DFQATT and CDR2 SNEGSKA come from the germline V gene (reference sequence). V gave up 3 bases and J gave up 1 base, with 6 bases separating them. There are 12 residues in the CDR3. CDR3 sequence: CSARGPNTEAFF. The CDR3 DNA follows: TGCAGTGCTAGGGGCCCGAACACTGAAGCTTTCTTT.

This clonotype was seen more than once but under ten times. The V gene is TRBV5-1, the J gene TRBJ2-3; D is ambiguous. With 4 bases removed from V and 6 bases from J, the gap between germline ends came to 12 bases. The CDR3 has 13 residues. Germline-derived CDR1 and CDR2 are SGHRS and YFSETQ. This chain's CDR3 is CASSLQELDTQYF. In DNA form, the CDR3 reads TGCGCCAGCAGCCTTCAGGAATTGGATACGCAGTATTTT.

There are a few counts of this clonotype. This sequence joins TRBV7-2 and TRBJ1-1; TRBD1 agrees at 9 bases. V lost 5 bases to trimming and J lost 0 bases; unmatched junction nucleotides: 7. The CDR3 spans 16 residues. Germline CDR1 reads SGHTA; CDR2 reads FQGNSA. Written as DNA, the CDR3 is TGTGCCAGCAGCATCACCGGGACAGGGTTGAACACTGAAGCTTTCTTT. It is translated as CASSITGTGLNTEAFF.

The rearrangement uses TRBV12-3 or TRBV12-4 and TRBJ2-2; 9 bases map to TRBD1. This CDR3 has 15 residues. V was pared by 3 bases and J by 6 bases, with 5 bases of the junction left unmatched. The CDR3 protein is CASSFGQGSSGELFF. CDR3 in DNA: TGTGCCAGCAGTTTTGGACAGGGGTCATCCGGGGAGCTGTTTTTT.

The chain recombines TRBV6-1 with TRBJ2-7, with a possible D match to TRBD1 (6 bases). The germline V gene has CDR1 MNHNS and CDR2 SASEGT. Trimming took off 4 bases at V and 3 bases at J, with 10 bases between the two ends. The CDR3 is made up of 13 amino acids. CDR3 protein: CASSAGTIYEQYF. CDR3 in DNA: TGTGCCAGCAGTGCCGGGACAATCTACGAGCAGTACTTC.

The rearrangement uses TRBV20-1 and TRBJ2-1; D tentatively reads TRBD1 or TRBD2 (5 bases each). Trimming left V 6 bases short and J 1 base short, with 13 bases between. In germline, CDR1 is DFQATT, CDR2 SNEGSKA (reference sequence). The CDR3 totals 14 residues. The CDR3 sequence is CSAWDGGSYNEQFF. The CDR3 region has the DNA TGCAGTGCGTGGGACGGTGGATCCTACAATGAGCAGTTCTTC.

The rearrangement joins TRBV5-1 to TRBJ1-3; D call uncertain. CDR1 and CDR2 (germline): SGHRS, YFSETQ. The CDR3 has 13 residues. The V end lost 4 bases, the J end lost 4 bases, and 9 bases lay between the germline ends. Written as DNA, the CDR3 is TGCGCCAGCAGCCAGACAACCGGAAACACCATATATTTT. Protein product: CASSQTTGNTIYF.

This clonotype was detected only a few times. The chain recombines TRBV20-1 with TRBJ2-1, with a weak D call TRBD2 (5 bases). The CDR3 covers 14 residues. Germline V CDR1 and CDR2: DFQATT, SNEGSKA (reference sequence). V dropped 4 bases and J dropped 0 bases, with 10 bases sitting between them. The CDR3 coding sequence is TGCAGTGCTATCCCCGGGATCTCCTACAATGAGCAGTTCTTC. Protein sequence: CSAIPGISYNEQFF.

This chain connects TRBV5-4 to TRBJ2-1; 10 nucleotides line up with TRBD2. The germline CDR1 and CDR2 sequences are SGHNT and YYREEE (reference sequence). The CDR3 runs 15 residues. V dropped 1 base and J dropped 5; count of bases not matched to a gene: 3. For the CDR3, the DNA is TGTGCCAGCAGCTTGAGGACTAGCGGTAACAATGAGCAGTTCTTC. Protein sequence: CASSLRTSGNNEQFF.